Below, 23 T cell receptor beta chains from the same sample are listed, as sequenced in a study of blood T cells in healthy people across ages. Alongside a J-beta primer mix, a sample-barcoded 5' primer served in a second PCR lasting roughly 7 to 12 cycles. Via MiXCR, TCRdb re-called the 5' RACE reads, giving one row per CDR3 protein. The table records about 1.4 million distinct CDR3 sequences, approximately 59% of them present only once. Sequencing was carried out using blood. Receptor source: a man in his late teens or twenties in good health.

The J gene is TRBJ1-6, the V gene TRBV4-2, with D tentatively TRBD1 (5 bases). Between the trimmed V and J ends, which lost 2 bases and 9 bases, there was a span of 17 bases. From germline, CDR1 is LGHNA and CDR2 YNFKEQ. This CDR3 has 16 amino acids. The CDR3 here is CASSQNQGDRGSPLHF. As DNA, the CDR3 is TGTGCCAGCAGCCAAAATCAGGGAGACCGGGGTTCACCCCTCCACTTT.

The chain combines TRBV7-9 with TRBJ1-2; tentatively, D is TRBD1 (5 bases). V was cut by 5 bases and J by 3 bases, with 22 bases left in between. Per germline, CDR1 SEHNR and CDR2 FQNEAQ (reference sequence). The CDR3 sequence is 17 residues long. The CDR3 region is CASSPGGTNERDYGYTF. The CDR3 nucleotides read TGTGCCAGCAGCCCTGGGGGGACCAACGAACGGGACTATGGCTACACCTTC.

The rearrangement uses TRBV20-1 and TRBJ2-7; no clear D gene. Between the trimmed V and J ends, which lost 7 bases and 2 bases, there was a span of 9 bases. CDR1 is DFQATT, CDR2 SNEGSKA, per germline (reference sequence). The CDR3 contains 11 residues. The CDR3: CSVRLTYEQYF. The CDR3, as DNA: TGCAGTGTCCGGCTAACCTACGAGCAGTACTTC.

This clonotype appeared a few times. The V call is TRBV9, the J call TRBJ2-1; the match to TRBD2 covers 11 bases. This CDR3 is 16 amino acids long. Trimming at V came to 3 bases and at J to 9 bases, leaving 11 bases not matched to a gene. CDR1 is SGDLS and CDR2 is YYNGEE in the germline V gene. The CDR3: CASSARLAGWRGEQFF. The CDR3 coding sequence is TGTGCCAGCAGCGCCCGACTAGCGGGGTGGCGTGGTGAGCAGTTCTTC.

V usage is TRBV27 and J usage is TRBJ2-3; D may be TRBD1 or TRBD2 (6 bases each). Germline V gene lookup returns CDR1 MNHEY and CDR2 SMNVEV (reference sequence). Trimming removed 0 bases from V and 2 bases from J, with 12 bases in between. This CDR3 is built from 16 residues. CDR3 nucleotide sequence: TGTGCCAGCAGTTTATCCGACGGGGGCGACACAGATACGCAGTATTTT. Its translation is CASSLSDGGDTDTQYF.

In this sample, this clonotype turned up a few times. The chain joins TRBV6-5 to TRBJ2-4, with D possibly matching TRBD1 (6 bases). Matching the DNA end better, TRBJ2-7 makes the J call doubtful. The CDR3 sequence is 16 residues long. CDR1 MNHEY and CDR2 SVGAGI come from the germline V gene. In DNA, the CDR3 is TGTGCCAGCAGTTACTCCCTCGGGACAATTACCTACGAGCAGTACTTC. Translation: CASSYSLGTITYEQYF.

This clonotype has just a few counts. V and J are TRBV4-1 and TRBJ2-1; D is perhaps TRBD1 (6 bases). V lost 6 bases and J lost 6, with 27 bases in between. From germline, CDR1 is MGHRA and CDR2 YSYEKL. CDR3 length equals 18 residues. Here the CDR3 reads CASSPQPRTDQSGNEQFF. CDR3 in DNA: TGCGCCAGCAGTCCACAACCTCGGACAGATCAATCCGGCAATGAGCAGTTCTTC.

The CDR3 here is CASSARWGGPDTGELFF. The CDR3 coding sequence is TGTGCCAGCAGTGCCCGCTGGGGGGGGCCCGACACCGGGGAGCTGTTTTTT. The gene calls are TRBV6-1 and TRBJ2-2; the D gene is possibly TRBD2 (7 bases). The CDR3 extends over 17 amino acids. CDR1 is MNHNS, CDR2 SASEGT, per germline. V lost 4 bases and J lost 3, with 18 bases in between.

This chain joins TRBV6-5 and TRBJ2-7, with D unresolved. The germline CDR1 and CDR2 sequences are MNHEY and SVGAGI. V was pared by 6 bases and J by 2 bases, with 11 bases between. The CDR3 runs 13 residues. DNA for the CDR3: TGTGCCAGCAGGAAAACAGCCACCTACGAGCAGTACTTC. This gives the protein CASRKTATYEQYF.

V and J are TRBV5-5 and TRBJ2-1; TRBD2 is a possible D gene (5 bases). Per the germline V gene, CDR1 is SGHKS and CDR2 is YYEKEE (reference sequence). This CDR3 region has 15 residues. The germline V and J ends were trimmed by 0 bases and 2 bases, with 9 bases remaining between them. Here the CDR3 DNA reads TGTGCCAGCAGCTTGGGGAGGTCTGCCTACAATGAGCAGTTCTTC. Translating it yields CASSLGRSAYNEQFF.

The chain carries TRBV7-2 and TRBJ2-7, with 8 nucleotides matching TRBD1. This CDR3 is 13 amino acids long. J lost 7 bases, V lost 5 bases, and 7 bases had no gene match. In germline, CDR1 is SGHTA, CDR2 FQGNSA. In DNA, the CDR3 is TGTGCCAGCAGCACCCGGACAGGGCAGGAGCAGTACTTC. Its translation is CASSTRTGQEQYF.

The chain joins TRBV3-1 to TRBJ2-3, with 8 bases lining up with TRBD2. The V gene's germline CDR1 is LGHDT and CDR2 YNNKEL (reference sequence). V was clipped by 4 bases and J by 5 bases; unmatched bases: 11. CDR3 size: 16 residues. DNA for the CDR3: TGTGCCAGCAGCCTAAGCGGCCTAGCGGGTTTAGATACGCAGTATTTT. The encoded protein is CASSLSGLAGLDTQYF.

The chain joins TRBV20-1 to TRBJ1-4; 9 positions match TRBD1. CDR1 DFQATT and CDR2 SNEGSKA come from the germline V gene (reference sequence). The V segment lost 6 bases and the J segment 8 bases; nucleotides outside the gene matches: 16. The CDR3 covers 16 residues. The CDR3 here is CSATAQGARFKEKLFF. The CDR3 DNA reads as TGCAGTGCGACAGCACAGGGGGCAAGATTTAAAGAAAAACTGTTTTTT.

The gene calls are TRBV20-1 and TRBJ2-1; TRBD2 aligns across 7 bases. The CDR3 loop spans 17 amino acids. V was clipped by 0 bases and J by 4 bases; unmatched bases: 12. Germline V gene sequence: CDR1 DFQATT, CDR2 SNEGSKA (reference sequence). CDR3 nucleotides: TGCAGTGCTAGAGATATTGGGAAGCGGGGACTGTACAATGAGCAGTTCTTC. Translated, it gives CSARDIGKRGLYNEQFF.

The V and J genes are TRBV10-3 and TRBJ2-7, with D unclear. The closer fit of TRBJ2-5 to the DNA end suggests the J call may be wrong. Germline values: CDR1 ENHRY, CDR2 SYGVKD. This CDR3 is 16 amino acids long. This chain's CDR3 is CAISEGVGQVQETQYF. The CDR3 region has the DNA TGTGCCATCAGTGAGGGGGTTGGGCAGGTCCAAGAGACCCAGTACTTC.

CDR3: CASSPLDSGLGETQYF. DNA of the CDR3: TGTGCCAGCAGCCCCCTCGACAGTGGGCTTGGGGAGACCCAGTACTTC. V usage is TRBV12-3 or TRBV12-4 and J usage is TRBJ2-5, with a tentative D call TRBD1 (5 bases). The CDR3 loop spans 16 amino acids. The V end lost 6 bases, the J end lost 5 bases, and 22 bases lay between the germline ends.

The chain combines TRBV20-1 with TRBJ1-4; no clear D. V lost 0 bases and J lost 0, with 8 bases in between. The V gene's germline CDR1 is DFQATT and CDR2 SNEGSKA (reference sequence). The CDR3 spans 15 residues. The CDR3 reads CSAREADSTNEKLFF. CDR3 bases: TGCAGTGCTAGAGAAGCGGATTCAACTAATGAAAAACTGTTTTTT.

V and J are TRBV12-3 or TRBV12-4 and TRBJ2-2, with TRBD2 as a possible D gene (5 bases). Trimming took 3 bases from V and 6 from J, leaving 11 bases between them. The CDR3 runs 14 residues. DNA of the CDR3: TGTGCCAGCAGTTTCGTCTTGGAGGCCGGGGAGCTGTTTTTT. This sequence encodes CASSFVLEAGELFF.

V gene TRBV9 combines with J gene TRBJ2-1; D gene ambiguous. V was shortened by 4 bases and J by 0 bases, with 11 bases between the two germline ends. Germline V CDR1 and CDR2: SGDLS, YYNGEE. The CDR3 covers 15 residues. As DNA, the CDR3 is TGTGCCAGCAGCTCCAGATCTAACTCCTACAATGAGCAGTTCTTC. This codes for CASSSRSNSYNEQFF. Full variable domain (remainder filled in from reference TRBV9 and TRBJ2-1): DSGVTQTPKHLITATGQRVTLRCSPRSGDLSVYWYQQSLDQGLQFLIQYYNGEERAKGNILERFSAQQFPDLHSELNLSSLELGDSALYFCASSSRSNSYNEQFFGPGTRLTVL.

CDR3 loop: CASSETAGGTDEQYF. The CDR3 DNA follows: TGTGCCAGCAGTGAAACAGCAGGGGGCACCGACGAGCAGTACTTC. The rearrangement joins TRBV25-1 to TRBJ2-7; TRBD1 matches 8 bases. Germline-derived CDR1 and CDR2 are MGHDK and SYGVNS. The CDR3 totals 15 residues. J lost 5 bases, V lost 2 bases, and 8 bases had no gene match.

The gene calls are TRBV7-9 and TRBJ2-5; D might be TRBD1 (6 bases). The CDR3 is made up of 14 amino acids. Trimming took 5 bases from V and 4 from J, leaving 14 bases between them. CDR1 and CDR2 (germline): SEHNR, FQNEAQ (reference sequence). The DNA for the CDR3 is TGTGCCAGCAGCCGCCTACGAGGGGGAGAGACCCAGTACTTC. Amino acids: CASSRLRGGETQYF.

The chain couples TRBV20-1 to TRBJ2-5, with D perhaps TRBD1 (6 bases). The CDR3 loop spans 14 amino acids. Between the trimmed V and J ends, which lost 5 bases and 4 bases, there was a span of 17 bases. The germline gives CDR1 DFQATT, CDR2 SNEGSKA (reference sequence). The CDR3 protein is CSAPSSGVRETQYF. In nucleotides, the CDR3 is TGCAGTGCTCCTAGTTCAGGGGTCAGAGAGACCCAGTACTTC.

The J gene is TRBJ1-4, the V gene TRBV4-1; no clear D gene. V was shortened by 2 bases and J by 6 bases, with 16 bases between the two germline ends. CDR3 length equals 16 residues. Germline V gene data show CDR1 as MGHRA and CDR2 as YSYEKL. The CDR3 nucleotides read TGCGCCAGCAGCCAAAAAGGCCAGACGGCTTATGAAAAACTGTTTTTT. Amino acid sequence: CASSQKGQTAYEKLFF.